This TCR beta chain was found in a study of T cells after yellow fever vaccination. Points from the study as a whole: The CD4 and CD8 compartments had a small share of their clonotypes in common. Post-booster reappearance was seen for most primary-vaccination clones (around 96% CD4, 80% to 90% CD8).

Germline CDR1 and CDR2: SGDLS and YYNGEE. The CDR3 totals 16 residues. Trimming shortened V by 0 bases and J by 0 bases, and 10 bases separated the two germline ends. Production of TCR cDNA was by 5'RACE template switching, which also added a universal primer site and UMIs. Via MiXCR, TCRdb re-called the 5' RACE reads, giving one row per CDR3 protein. The repertoire has more than 95,000 distinct CDR3 sequences, over 8% of them found once; the top ten carry less than 40%. This clonotype has just a few counts. Its target is unknown. Source: CD8+ T cells sorted from PBMCs, taken on the day of the yellow fever booster vaccination. This receptor was identified in a man aged 18 to 35 who received the YFV17D yellow fever vaccine. The genes are TRBV9 and TRBJ1-5; D uncertain. The CDR3: CASSVGAEDSNQPQHF. The CDR3 DNA reads as TGTGCCAGCAGCGTAGGGGCTGAGGATAGCAATCAGCCCCAGCATTTT. The full variable domain, in which reference TRBV9 and TRBJ1-5 provide the parts outside the CDR3, is DSGVTQTPKHLITATGQRVTLRCSPRSGDLSVYWYQQSLDQGLQFLIQYYNGEERAKGNILERFSAQQFPDLHSELNLSSLELGDSALYFCASSVGAEDSNQPQHFGDGTRLSIL.